One sample yielded the 24 T cell receptor beta chains listed below, sequenced in a study of T cell changes during pregnancy in multiple sclerosis. Clones were read by immunoSEQ multiplex PCR, and TCRdb kept only the in-frame ones, dropping some. This repertoire shows around 100,000 clones, 85% to 95% found once; its top ten account for about 0.88%. The sample was peripheral blood, taken after pregnancy. Every receptor here comes from a female donor with multiple sclerosis, enrolled in a pregnancy study.

This sequence joins TRBV7-2 and TRBJ1-3, with a tentative D call TRBD1 (6 bases). CDR1 is SGHTA, CDR2 FQGNSA, per germline. Trimming stripped 2 bases from V and 5 bases from J, with 16 bases between. The CDR3 runs to 16 residues. The CDR3 spells CASSLLGGAIRNTIYF. The CDR3 nucleotides are TGTGCCAGCAGCTTACTAGGGGGGGCAATAAGAAACACCATATATTTT.

The rearrangement links TRBV18 to TRBJ2-3, with no clear D. Trimming left V 3 bases short and J 6 bases short, with 16 bases between. This CDR3 contains 15 residues. CDR1 KGHSH and CDR2 LQKENI come from the germline V gene. The CDR3 here is CASSPFRSPKDTQYF. CDR3 in DNA: TGTGCCAGCTCACCTTTCCGGTCCCCGAAGGATACGCAGTATTTT.

The V call is TRBV6-1, the J call TRBJ2-5, with 9 bases that match TRBD2. Germline CDR1 is MNHNS and CDR2 is SASEGT. The CDR3 has 17 residues. The V and J ends lost 4 bases and 2 bases, in that order; junction bases with no gene match: 11. CDR3 nucleotides: TGTGCCAGCAGTGCCAAAGACGGTAGCGGGAGACAAGAGACCCAGTACTTC. This gives the protein CASSAKDGSGRQETQYF.

The J gene is TRBJ1-4, the V gene TRBV15; possibly TRBD1 for D (6 bases). V lost 3 bases, J lost 5 bases, and 10 bases lay in between. Germline values: CDR1 LNHNV, CDR2 YYDKDF (reference sequence). This CDR3 comprises 14 residues. The CDR3: CATSRSGQNEKLFF. The CDR3, as DNA: TGTGCCACCAGCAGGTCGGGACAAAATGAAAAACTGTTTTTT.

The chain recombines TRBV4-3 with TRBJ1-4; 8 nucleotides agree with TRBD1. Losses at the gene ends were 6 bases for V and 11 bases for J; bases not matched to a gene: 11. The germline CDR1 and CDR2 sequences are LGHNA and YSLEER. The CDR3 has 14 residues. The CDR3, as DNA: TGCGCCAGCAGTCCTGACAGGGGTGGGGGGAAACTGTTTTTT. Translating it yields CASSPDRGGGKLFF.

This clone was detected many times. The V call is TRBV30, the J call TRBJ1-5, with D perhaps TRBD1 (5 bases). The V and J ends lost 0 bases and 4 bases respectively, with 10 bases between them. The CDR3 runs to 14 residues. Germline V gene lookup returns CDR1 GTSNPN and CDR2 SVGIG (reference sequence). The DNA of the CDR3 is TGTGCCTGGAGTGTAAGGGGATTGAATCAGCCCCAGCATTTT. Translating gives CAWSVRGLNQPQHF.

The chain couples TRBV9 to TRBJ2-3, with 7 bases fitting TRBD1. The V gene end was trimmed by 0 bases and the J gene end by 3 bases; junction bases not matched to a gene: 1. CDR3 size: 14 residues. CDR1 SGDLS and CDR2 YYNGEE come from the germline V gene. This CDR3 reads CASSVAQGTDTQYF. CDR3 sequence (DNA): TGTGCCAGCAGCGTAGCACAGGGGACAGATACGCAGTATTTT.

In DNA form, the CDR3 reads TGTGCCAGCTTACCTACGACTAGCGGGCACAATGAGCAGTTCTTC. The encoded protein is CASLPTTSGHNEQFF. The V call is TRBV2, the J call TRBJ2-1; 10 bases line up with TRBD2. The CDR3 consists of 15 residues. Trimming took 8 bases from V and 5 from J; bases not matched to a gene: 9. Germline V CDR1 and CDR2: SNHLY, FYNNEI. The variable domain in full, completed from reference TRBV2 and TRBJ2-1, reads EPEVTQTPSHQVTQMGQEVILRCVPISNHLYFYWYRQILGQKVEFLVSFYNNEISEKSEIFDDQFSVERPDGSNFTLKIRSTKLEDSAMYFCASLPTTSGHNEQFFGPGTRLTVL.

This clone has only a few counts. This chain joins TRBV29-1 and TRBJ1-1; TRBD1 matches at 7 bases. The V and J ends lost 4 bases and 12 bases, in that order; junction bases with no gene match: 5. Germline lookup yields CDR1 SQVTM and CDR2 ANQGSEA. The CDR3 spans 10 residues. Here the CDR3 DNA reads TGCAGCGTTGTAGGGACAGTAACTTTCTTT. Amino acids: CSVVGTVTFF.

The chain links TRBV6-6 to TRBJ1-2; 8 bases fit TRBD1. The germline CDR1 and CDR2 sequences are MNHNY and SVGAGI (reference sequence). V shed 9 bases, J shed 6 bases, and the junction held 6 bases outside the gene matches. The CDR3 contains 12 residues. CDR3 region: CASLGQGDGYTF. The CDR3 DNA follows: TGTGCCAGTCTCGGACAGGGTGATGGCTACACCTTC.

This chain joins TRBV29-1 and TRBJ1-4; no definite D call. Germline V lookup: CDR1 SQVTM, CDR2 ANQGSEA. The CDR3 extends over 12 amino acids. V lost 6 bases and J 8 bases, leaving 13 bases between the germline ends. The CDR3 is CSVATPSEKLFF. The CDR3 DNA reads TGCAGCGTCGCCACACCCTCCGAAAAACTGTTTTTT.

Written as DNA, the CDR3 is TGTGCCAGCAGCGTAGAGGGGTCCTCTGGAAACACCATATATTTT. Amino acid sequence: CASSVEGSSGNTIYF. The chain couples TRBV9 to TRBJ1-3; TRBD1 might be the D (5 bases). V lost 0 bases and J 0 bases, leaving 7 bases between the germline ends. Per the germline V gene, CDR1 is SGDLS and CDR2 is YYNGEE. The CDR3 sequence is 15 residues long.

This rearrangement joins TRBV7-8 to TRBJ2-7, with D perhaps TRBD2 (6 bases). Trimming stripped 7 bases from V and 4 bases from J, with 14 bases between. The length of the CDR3 is 13 residues. Germline V CDR1 and CDR2: SGHVS, FQNEAQ. The CDR3 reads CASIPRRGYEQYF. Written as DNA, the CDR3 is TGTGCCAGCATCCCCCGACGGGGGTACGAGCAGTACTTC.

In its sample, this clone was seen once. The chain links TRBV18 to TRBJ2-7; D is unclear. The CDR3 extends over 12 amino acids. The V end was cut by 6 bases, the J end by 0 bases, with 6 bases between. Germline lookup yields CDR1 KGHSH and CDR2 LQKENI. CDR3: CASSPSSYEQYF. CDR3 in DNA: TGTGCCAGCTCCCCCAGCTCCTACGAGCAGTACTTC. The full variable domain, completed using reference TRBV18 and TRBJ2-7, is NAGVMQNPRHLVRRRGQEARLRCSPMKGHSHVYWYRQLPEEGLKFMVYLQKENIIDESGMPKERFSAEFPKEGPSILRIQQVVRGDSAAYFCASSPSSYEQYFGPGTRLTVT.

The chain has TRBV6-6 and TRBJ2-6; D may be TRBD1 (6 bases). CDR3 length equals 16 residues. The germline CDR1 and CDR2 sequences are MNHNY and SVGAGI (reference sequence). The V end was cut by 5 bases, the J end by 5 bases, with 16 bases between. Written as DNA, the CDR3 is TGTGCCAGCAGTAGACAGGTGATTTCACGGGCCAACGTCCTGACTTTC. This translates into CASSRQVISRANVLTF.

The rearrangement links TRBV28 to TRBJ2-5; 9 bases are a match to TRBD2. This CDR3 is 15 amino acids long. J gave up 4 bases and V 7 bases, and 10 bases lay outside the gene matches. From germline, CDR1 is MDHEN and CDR2 SYDVKM. CDR3: CASNGGRGGGETQYF. DNA of the CDR3: TGTGCCAGCAATGGAGGGCGGGGGGGCGGAGAGACCCAGTACTTC.

The rearrangement links TRBV7-8 to TRBJ2-7; 7 nucleotides align to TRBD1. Germline V gives CDR1 SGHVS, CDR2 FQNEAQ. The V gene end was trimmed by 5 bases and the J gene end by 2 bases; junction bases not matched to a gene: 9. This CDR3 is 15 amino acids long. The CDR3 region is CASSETGNPTYEQYF. CDR3 DNA sequence: TGTGCCAGCAGCGAGACAGGGAACCCGACCTACGAGCAGTACTTC.

The chain joins TRBV2 to TRBJ2-7; the D is unclear. The CDR3 covers 12 residues. Germline lookup yields CDR1 SNHLY and CDR2 FYNNEI. Trimming stripped 2 bases from V and 3 bases from J, with 5 bases between. CDR3 DNA sequence: TGTGCCAGCAGTGAAAGCCGCTACGAGCAGTACTTC. This codes for CASSESRYEQYF.

The chain employs TRBV15 and TRBJ1-4; 8 bases map to TRBD1. This CDR3 contains 15 residues. Germline CDR1 is LNHNV and CDR2 is YYDKDF (reference sequence). The V and J ends lost 1 base and 7 bases, in that order; junction bases with no gene match: 5. CDR3 residues: CATSRGQGIGEKLFF. The DNA for the CDR3 is TGTGCCACCAGCAGAGGACAGGGGATAGGTGAAAAACTGTTTTTT.

This chain links TRBV6-5 with TRBJ1-2; 9 bases fit TRBD1. Germline lookup yields CDR1 MNHEY and CDR2 SVGAGI. J was trimmed by 4 bases and V by 7 bases; bases with no gene match: 10. This CDR3 is 15 amino acids long. The CDR3 loop reads CASTPTGQGFYGYTF. CDR3 bases: TGTGCCAGCACCCCCACGGGACAGGGTTTCTATGGCTACACCTTC.

The chain is built from TRBV28 and TRBJ2-1, with 11 bases fitting TRBD2. Germline V gene data show CDR1 as MDHEN and CDR2 as SYDVKM. This CDR3 has 15 amino acids. V trimming: 2 bases; J trimming: 6 bases; junction bases outside the gene matches: 3. The CDR3 loop reads CASSLRLAGGNEQFF. The CDR3 region has the DNA TGTGCCAGCAGTTTAAGGCTAGCGGGAGGCAATGAGCAGTTCTTC.

This chain links TRBV4-1 with TRBJ2-1; 8 bases map to TRBD1. Germline CDR1 is MGHRA and CDR2 is YSYEKL. The CDR3 is 21 amino acids. V shed 0 bases and J 8 bases; nucleotides not matched to a gene: 24. This CDR3 reads CASSQDKSDRGTGSLKDEQFF. CDR3 bases: TGCGCCAGCAGCCAAGATAAGTCAGACAGGGGAACTGGATCGTTAAAGGATGAGCAGTTCTTC.

The chain employs TRBV5-1 and TRBJ2-1, with TRBD2 matching over 11 bases. Trimming removed 3 bases from V and 7 bases from J; junction bases left unmatched: 6. Germline loops: CDR1 SGHRS, CDR2 YFSETQ. CDR3 length: 15 amino acids. The CDR3 DNA is TGCGCCAGCAGCTACATAGCGGGAGGGCGAAATGAGCAGTTCTTC. The encoded protein is CASSYIAGGRNEQFF. Looking up the rest from reference TRBV5-1 and TRBJ2-1 gives the full variable domain: KAGVTQTPRYLIKTRGQQVTLSCSPISGHRSVSWYQQTPGQGLQFLFEYFSETQRNKGNFPGRFSGRQFSNSRSEMNVSTLELGDSALYLCASSYIAGGRNEQFFGPGTRLTVL.

The chain employs TRBV15 and TRBJ2-7; TRBD2 matches 7 bases. Germline assignment: CDR1 LNHNV and CDR2 YYDKDF (reference sequence). V lost 1 base, J lost 0 bases, and 6 bases stayed unmatched. CDR3 length: 16 residues. CDR3 sequence (DNA): TGTGCCACCAGCAGAGGGGCTAGCGGCATCTCCTACGAGCAGTACTTC. It is translated as CATSRGASGISYEQYF.